These T cell receptor beta chains were read from a single sample in a study of cytomegalovirus exposure and HLA in healthy donors. Produced via immunoSEQ multiplex PCR; TCRdb's table is partial and in-frame only. This table holds about 110,000 clones, around 80% found once. Sequencing input: PBMCs. Receptors were obtained from a woman in her fifties or sixties in good health and CMV-seropositive. Both conserved end residues are part of each CDR3.

v_call: TRBV7-3
cdr3_aa: CASSLKGSWTATSGGAPNEQFF

v_call: TRBV6-1
cdr3_aa: CASSLDRVQETQYF

v_call: TRBV11-3
cdr3_aa: CASSQSGVETQYF

v_call: TRBV6-1
cdr3_aa: CASSESPTVWTGELFF

v_call: TRBV5-6
cdr3_aa: CASSLAGGDSPLHF

v_call: TRBV15
cdr3_aa: CATSRREINYGYTF

v_call: TRBV5-1
cdr3_aa: CASSLGPRTGFADTQYF

v_call: TRBV27
cdr3_aa: CASSLSQGARYTEAFF

v_call: TRBV19
cdr3_aa: CASTSGWAPVGKLFF

v_call: TRBV28
cdr3_aa: CASSRGRGNTGELFF

v_call: TRBV2
cdr3_aa: CASSEALRGTSSNQPQHF

v_call: TRBV7-9
cdr3_aa: CASSPGGGVAYEQYF

v_call: TRBV18
cdr3_aa: CASSPPGQVSGNTIYF